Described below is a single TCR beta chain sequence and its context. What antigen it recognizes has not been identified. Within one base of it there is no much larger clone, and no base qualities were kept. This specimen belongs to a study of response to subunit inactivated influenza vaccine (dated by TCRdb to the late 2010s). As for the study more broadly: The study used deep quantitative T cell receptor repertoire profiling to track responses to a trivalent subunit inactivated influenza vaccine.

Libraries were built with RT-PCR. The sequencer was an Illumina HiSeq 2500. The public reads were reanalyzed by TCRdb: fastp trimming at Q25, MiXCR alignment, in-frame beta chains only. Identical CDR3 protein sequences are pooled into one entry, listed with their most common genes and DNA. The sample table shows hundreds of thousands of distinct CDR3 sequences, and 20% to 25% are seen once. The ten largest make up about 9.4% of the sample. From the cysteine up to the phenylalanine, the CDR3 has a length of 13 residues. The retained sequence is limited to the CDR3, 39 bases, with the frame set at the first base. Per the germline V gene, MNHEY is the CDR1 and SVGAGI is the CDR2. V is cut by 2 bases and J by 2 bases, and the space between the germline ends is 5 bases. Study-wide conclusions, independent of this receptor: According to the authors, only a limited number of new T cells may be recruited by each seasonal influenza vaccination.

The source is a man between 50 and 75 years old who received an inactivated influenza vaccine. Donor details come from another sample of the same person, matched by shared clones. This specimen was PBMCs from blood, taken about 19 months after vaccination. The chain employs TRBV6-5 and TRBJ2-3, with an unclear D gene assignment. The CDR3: CASSYPPTDTQYF. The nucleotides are TGTGCCAGCAGTTACCCTCCCACAGATACGCAGTATTTT.